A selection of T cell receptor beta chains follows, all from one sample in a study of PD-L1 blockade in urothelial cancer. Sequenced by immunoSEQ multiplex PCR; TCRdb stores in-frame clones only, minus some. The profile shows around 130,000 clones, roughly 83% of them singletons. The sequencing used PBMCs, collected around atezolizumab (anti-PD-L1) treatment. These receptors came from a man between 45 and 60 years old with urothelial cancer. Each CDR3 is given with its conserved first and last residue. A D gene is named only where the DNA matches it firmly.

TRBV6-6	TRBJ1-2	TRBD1	TGTGCCAGCAGCCTCCGGGACAGGGATAAAGGCTACACCTTC	CASSLRDRDKGYTF
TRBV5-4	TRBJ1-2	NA	TGTGCCAGCAGCGTCCCCCCGCAGGGTCATGGCTACACCTTC	CASSVPPQGHGYTF
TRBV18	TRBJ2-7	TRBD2	TGTGCCAGCTCACCAGTGCTAGCGGGAGGTTTTTCCTACGAGCAGTACTTC	CASSPVLAGGFSYEQYF
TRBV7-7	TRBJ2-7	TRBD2	TGTGCTAGCAGCTTAACCCTAGCGGGATATGGCGAGCAGTACTTC	CASSLTLAGYGEQYF
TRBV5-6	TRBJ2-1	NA	TGTGCCAGCAGCGCCGGGGCTAGCGTCGACTTGCAGTTCTTC	CASSAGASVDLQFF
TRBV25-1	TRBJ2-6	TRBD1	TGTGCCAGCAGGAGGACAGGGTCTAACTCTGGGGCCAACGTCCTGACTTTC	CASRRTGSNSGANVLTF
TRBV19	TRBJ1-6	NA	TGTGCCAGTGGAACAGGGATCAATTCACCCCTCCACTTT	CASGTGINSPLHF
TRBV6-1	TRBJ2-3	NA	TGTGCCAGCATGGTCAGGGCCACAGATACGCAGTATTTT	CASMVRATDTQYF
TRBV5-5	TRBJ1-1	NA	TGTGCCAGCAGCTTGGGAAGACAGAAACTGAACACTGAAGCTTTCTTT	CASSLGRQKLNTEAFF
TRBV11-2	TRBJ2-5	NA	TGTGCCAGCAGCCGCGCCGAGACCCAGTACTTC	CASSRAETQYF
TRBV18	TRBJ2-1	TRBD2	TGTGCCAGCTCACCAGGACTAGGGGAGTTCTTC	CASSPGLGEFF
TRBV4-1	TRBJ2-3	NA	TGCGCCAGCAGCCGGACAGAAGGGACAGATACGCAGTATTTT	CASSRTEGTDTQYF
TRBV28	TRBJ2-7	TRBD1	TGTGCCAGCAGTCCGGGAACGGGGCGGACAGGGACCTACGAGCAGTACTTC	CASSPGTGRTGTYEQYF
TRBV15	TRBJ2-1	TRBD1	TGTGCCACCAGCACCGGGACAGGGGGCTGGGGCGATGAGCAGTTCTTC	CATSTGTGGWGDEQFF
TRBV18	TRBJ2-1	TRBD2	TGTGCCAGCTCCGCCCCCTCAGCGGGAGTGAGCGATGAGCAGTTCTTC	CASSAPSAGVSDEQFF
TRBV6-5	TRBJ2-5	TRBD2	TGTGCCAGCACCCAGGCCGGGAGGGAAGAGACCCAGTACTTC	CASTQAGREETQYF
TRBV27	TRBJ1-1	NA	TGTGCCAGCAGTTTAAGCAGTGGTGGAAGCGACACTGAAGCTTTCTTT	CASSLSSGGSDTEAFF